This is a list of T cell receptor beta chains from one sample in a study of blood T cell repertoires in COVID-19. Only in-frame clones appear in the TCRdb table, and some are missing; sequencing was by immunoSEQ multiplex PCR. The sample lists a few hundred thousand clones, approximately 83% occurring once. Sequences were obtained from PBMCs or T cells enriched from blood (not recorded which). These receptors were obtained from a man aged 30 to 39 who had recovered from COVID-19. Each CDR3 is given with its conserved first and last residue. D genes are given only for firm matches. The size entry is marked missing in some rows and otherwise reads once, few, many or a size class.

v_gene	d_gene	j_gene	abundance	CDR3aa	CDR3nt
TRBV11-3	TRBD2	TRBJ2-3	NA	CASSDTSGVQYF	TGTGCCAGCAGCGACACTAGCGGAGTGCAGTATTTT
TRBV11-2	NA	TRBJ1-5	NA	CASSYTGGGNQPQHF	TGTGCCAGCAGCTACACGGGGGGGGGCAATCAGCCCCAGCATTTT
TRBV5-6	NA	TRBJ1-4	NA	CASSGTSGEGDEKLFF	TGTGCCAGCAGCGGAACCTCAGGGGAAGGTGATGAAAAACTGTTTTTT
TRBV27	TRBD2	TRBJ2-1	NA	CASSPSGGEWYNEQFF	TGTGCCAGCAGTCCCTCGGGAGGGGAGTGGTACAATGAGCAGTTCTTC
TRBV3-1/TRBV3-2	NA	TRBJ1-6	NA	CASSLQRNSPLHF	TGTGCCAGCAGCCTCCAGCGTAATTCACCCCTCCACTTT
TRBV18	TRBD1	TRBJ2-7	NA	CASSPGPGTGAAEQYF	TGTGCCAGCTCACCCGGTCCCGGGACAGGGGCGGCCGAGCAGTACTTC
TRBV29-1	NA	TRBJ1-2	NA	CSVGGDWGSTF	TGCAGCGTTGGTGGGGACTGGGGTTCCACCTTC
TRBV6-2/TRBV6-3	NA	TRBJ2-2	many	CASSYGQHTGELFF	TGTGCCAGCAGTTACGGACAGCACACCGGGGAGCTGTTTTTT
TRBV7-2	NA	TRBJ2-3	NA	CASSYGGPTDTQYF	TGTGCCAGCAGCTACGGGGGGCCCACAGATACGCAGTATTTT
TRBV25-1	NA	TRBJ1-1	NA	CASSESGRWAFF	TGTGCCAGCAGTGAGTCCGGTAGATGGGCTTTCTTT
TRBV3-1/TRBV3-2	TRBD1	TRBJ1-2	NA	CASSPDGTGSLRDYGYTF	TGTGCCAGCAGCCCGGACGGGACAGGGAGTCTTCGTGACTATGGCTACACCTTC
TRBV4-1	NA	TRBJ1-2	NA	CASSRRGGRDGYTF	TGCGCCAGCAGCCGAAGAGGCGGCAGAGATGGCTACACCTTC
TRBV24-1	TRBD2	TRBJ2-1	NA	CATSGHGGKSYNEQFF	TGTGCCACCAGTGGCCACGGGGGGAAATCCTACAATGAGCAGTTCTTC
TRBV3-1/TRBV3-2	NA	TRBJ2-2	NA	CASSQPRGALTGELFF	TGTGCCAGCAGCCAACCCAGGGGTGCCCTCACCGGGGAGCTGTTTTTT
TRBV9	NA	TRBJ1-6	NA	CASSVAGSQDSPLHF	TGTGCCAGCAGCGTAGCTGGGAGTCAGGATTCACCCCTCCACTTT
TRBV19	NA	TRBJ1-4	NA	CASRREQDEKLFF	TGTGCCAGCCGGAGGGAGCAAGATGAAAAACTGTTTTTT
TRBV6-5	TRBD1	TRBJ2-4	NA	CASRRQGDNIQYF	TGTGCCAGCAGGAGACAGGGGGATAACATTCAGTACTTC
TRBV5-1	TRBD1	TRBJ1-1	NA	CASSVTGEGAFF	TGCGCCAGCAGCGTGACAGGGGAGGGAGCTTTCTTT
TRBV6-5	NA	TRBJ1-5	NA	CASSYVGGYSNQPQHF	TGTGCCAGCAGTTACGTTGGAGGGTATAGCAATCAGCCCCAGCATTTT
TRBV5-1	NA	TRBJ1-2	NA	CASSLTPNGVDYGYTF	TGCGCCAGCAGCTTGACTCCAAACGGTGTTGACTATGGCTACACCTTC
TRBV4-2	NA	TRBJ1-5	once	CASSQGQGREPQHF	TGTGCCAGCAGCCAAGGGCAGGGTAGAGAGCCCCAGCATTTT
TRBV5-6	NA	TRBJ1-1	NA	CASSLVAEGTNTEAFF	TGTGCCAGCAGCTTGGTAGCAGAGGGCACCAACACTGAAGCTTTCTTT
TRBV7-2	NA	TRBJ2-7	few	CASSSNRGLTSYEQYF	TGTGCCAGCAGCTCGAATAGGGGACTCACGTCCTACGAGCAGTACTTC
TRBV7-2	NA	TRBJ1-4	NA	CASSLTFRGEGTNEKLFF	TGTGCCAGCAGCTTGACCTTCCGGGGGGAGGGCACTAATGAAAAACTGTTTTTT
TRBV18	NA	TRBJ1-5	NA	CASSPKGFSNQPQHF	TGTGCCAGCTCACCAAAGGGGTTTAGCAATCAGCCCCAGCATTTT
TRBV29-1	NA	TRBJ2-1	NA	CSVEGGRGQRYNEQFF	TGCAGCGTTGAAGGCGGGCGGGGGCAGCGGTACAATGAGCAGTTCTTC
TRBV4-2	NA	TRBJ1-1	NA	CASSQTLLNTEAFF	TGTGCCAGCAGCCAAACTTTATTGAACACTGAAGCTTTCTTT
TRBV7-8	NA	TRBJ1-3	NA	CASSLAAGNTGNTIYF	TGTGCCAGCAGCTTAGCGGCAGGGAACACTGGAAACACCATATATTTT
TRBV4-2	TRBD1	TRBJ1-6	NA	CASTLGQGAYDSPLHF	TGTGCCAGCACCCTGGGACAGGGGGCTTATGATTCACCCCTCCACTTT
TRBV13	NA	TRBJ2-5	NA	CASSSAGLLGQETQYF	TGTGCCAGCAGCTCCGCGGGTTTATTAGGCCAAGAGACCCAGTACTTC
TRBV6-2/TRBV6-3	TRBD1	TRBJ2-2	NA	CASSPSTGKSTGELFF	TGTGCCAGCAGTCCCTCGACAGGGAAGAGCACCGGGGAGCTGTTTTTT
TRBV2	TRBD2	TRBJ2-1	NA	CAVFSPGLAAYNEQFF	TGTGCAGTCTTCTCGCCGGGACTAGCGGCCTACAATGAGCAGTTCTTC
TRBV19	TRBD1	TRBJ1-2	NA	CASSIRDRGTYGYTF	TGTGCCAGTAGTATCCGGGACAGGGGAACCTATGGCTACACCTTC
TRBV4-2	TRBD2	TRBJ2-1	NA	CASSQVTSGGANEQFF	TGTGCCAGCAGCCAAGTCACTAGCGGGGGGGCGAATGAGCAGTTCTTC
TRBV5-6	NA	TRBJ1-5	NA	CASSLRGGNNQPQHF	TGTGCCAGCAGCTTGAGAGGGGGAAACAATCAGCCCCAGCATTTT
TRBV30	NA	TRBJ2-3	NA	CAWSVREGADTQYF	TGTGCCTGGAGTGTAAGGGAGGGGGCAGATACGCAGTATTTT
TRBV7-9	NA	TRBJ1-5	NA	CASSSYTGLSNQPQHF	TGTGCCAGCAGCTCCTATACAGGGTTAAGCAATCAGCCCCAGCATTTT
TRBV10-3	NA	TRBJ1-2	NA	CAISAAGNYGYTF	TGTGCCATCAGTGCTGCAGGCAACTATGGCTACACCTTC
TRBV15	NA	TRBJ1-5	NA	CATSREGGGINSNQPQHF	TGTGCCACCAGCAGAGAGGGAGGGGGGATTAATAGCAATCAGCCCCAGCATTTT
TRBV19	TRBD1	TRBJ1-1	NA	CASSSRTGLEAFF	TGTGCCAGTAGTTCCCGGACAGGACTGGAAGCTTTCTTT
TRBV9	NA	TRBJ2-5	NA	CASSVGGGQGGETQYF	TGTGCCAGCAGCGTCGGAGGGGGCCAGGGCGGAGAGACCCAGTACTTC
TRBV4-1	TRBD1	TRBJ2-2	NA	CASSGGQGRRTTGELFF	TGCGCCAGCAGCGGGGGACAGGGGAGGCGTACCACCGGGGAGCTGTTTTTT